This T cell receptor (beta chain) derives from a study of T cell changes during pregnancy in multiple sclerosis. A single count supports this clone. Trimming took 6 bases from V and 2 from J; bases not matched to a gene: 4. From germline, CDR1 is MNHEY and CDR2 SVGAGI. This CDR3 contains 14 residues. Sequenced by immunoSEQ multiplex PCR; TCRdb stores in-frame clones only, minus some. This sample carries around 60,000 clones, about 90% of them seen once, and the ten largest clones take around 3%. The chain combines TRBV6-5 with TRBJ1-3; TRBD1 aligns across 7 bases. The sequence was collected from a female donor in good health, enrolled as a control in a pregnancy study. The specimen comprised peripheral blood, sampled in the third trimester of pregnancy. The CDR3 bases are TGTGCCAGCAGCCGAGGGACAGCTGGAAACACCATATATTTT. Its protein product is CASSRGTAGNTIYF.